The 17 T cell receptor beta chains reported below all come from one sample, sequenced in a study of identical twins. One entry per CDR3 protein results from TCRdb running MiXCR on the 5' RACE reads. The table lists under 900,000 distinct CDR3 sequences, approximately 13% of them singletons, with about 1.5% in the top ten. The sample also formed part of further work on yellow fever vaccine responses in identical twins.

Sequencing input: PBMCs. The receptors come from a woman under 30 in good health.

CDR3 residues: CASRLGTSGEWQETQYF. The CDR3 DNA is TGTGCCAGCAGACTCGGGACTAGCGGGGAGTGGCAAGAGACCCAGTACTTC. This rearrangement joins TRBV28 to TRBJ2-5; 13 bases align to TRBD2. This CDR3 spans 17 amino acids. J lost 2 bases, V lost 6 bases, and 9 bases had no gene match. The germline gives CDR1 MDHEN, CDR2 SYDVKM.

This clonotype occurred a few times. The chain employs TRBV5-1 and TRBJ2-7, with D possibly matching TRBD2 (7 bases). The germline V and J ends were trimmed by 3 bases and 6 bases, with 13 bases remaining between them. From germline, CDR1 is SGHRS and CDR2 YFSETQ. The CDR3 sequence is 13 residues long. CDR3 in DNA: TGCGCCAGCAGCTGGTCGGGGGGCTCCGAGCAGTACGTC. Translated: CASSWSGGSEQYV.

The J gene is TRBJ1-2, the V gene TRBV29-1, with 10 bases matching TRBD1. Germline V CDR1 and CDR2: SQVTM, ANQGSEA. CDR3 length: 14 amino acids. V was pared by 4 bases and J by 3 bases, with 5 bases of the junction left unmatched. Written as DNA, the CDR3 is TGCAGCGTTGCGGGTGGGACAGGGGACTATGGCTACACCTTC. Translating gives CSVAGGTGDYGYTF.

The chain carries TRBV5-6 and TRBJ2-7, with 7 bases lining up with TRBD2. V lost 4 bases to trimming and J lost 0 bases; unmatched junction nucleotides: 4. The germline V gene encodes CDR1 SGHDT and CDR2 YYEEEE. The CDR3 consists of 14 residues. The CDR3 protein is CASSPAGFSYEQYV. The CDR3 coding sequence is TGTGCCAGCAGCCCAGCGGGGTTCTCCTACGAGCAGTACGTC.

This clonotype was counted between two and nine times. The chain combines TRBV12-3 or TRBV12-4 with TRBJ2-7; 11 bases map to TRBD1. The V and J ends lost 6 bases and 9 bases, in that order; junction bases with no gene match: 13. CDR3 length: 15 residues. The CDR3: CASSLTGTGGGGQYF. For the CDR3, the DNA is TGTGCCAGCAGCCTGACCGGGACAGGGGGAGGTGGGCAGTACTTC.

The rearrangement links TRBV24-1 to TRBJ2-3, with 8 bases that match TRBD2. Per germline, CDR1 KGHDR and CDR2 SFDVKD. The CDR3 contains 16 residues. Trimming took 6 bases from V and 3 from J; bases not matched to a gene: 10. The CDR3 loop reads CATSTREAGVTDTQYF. The CDR3 DNA is TGTGCCACCAGTACTCGCGAAGCGGGAGTGACAGATACGCAGTATTTT.

The rearrangement joins TRBV13 to TRBJ2-1; 9 bases agree with TRBD1. The germline V gene encodes CDR1 PRHDT and CDR2 FYEKMQ (reference sequence). V was pared by 5 bases and J by 9 bases, with 8 bases of the junction left unmatched. This CDR3 contains 14 residues. CDR3 in DNA: TGTGCCAGCAGCCAACGGGACAGGGCGGGTGAGCAGTTCTTC. This sequence encodes CASSQRDRAGEQFF.

The genes are TRBV6-5 and TRBJ2-1; 11 nucleotides align to TRBD2. V lost 0 bases to trimming and J lost 8 bases; unmatched junction nucleotides: 0. The CDR3 extends over 14 amino acids. From germline, CDR1 is MNHEY and CDR2 SVGAGI. CDR3 sequence (DNA): TGTGCCAGCAGTTACTCGACTAGCGGGGATGAGCAGTTCTTC. Amino acid sequence: CASSYSTSGDEQFF.

This clonotype was seen more than once but under ten times. The chain carries TRBV28 and TRBJ2-1; D may be TRBD1 (6 bases). V was trimmed by 2 bases and J by 8 bases, leaving 19 bases between them. Germline values: CDR1 MDHEN, CDR2 SYDVKM. The CDR3 is 16 residues long. CDR3 nucleotides: TGTGCCAGCAGTTTAAGAGGGGGAGAGGGGCGCGATGAGCAGTTCTTC. Amino acids: CASSLRGGEGRDEQFF.

This chain joins TRBV28 and TRBJ1-5; maybe TRBD1 (6 bases). Trimming removed 6 bases from V and 6 bases from J, with 15 bases in between. Germline values: CDR1 MDHEN, CDR2 SYDVKM. The CDR3 length is 14 residues. CDR3 bases: TGTGCCAGCAGGACACAGGGCGGTGCTCAGCCCCAGCATTTT. Its translation: CASRTQGGAQPQHF.

This chain uses TRBV5-1 with TRBJ2-2, with TRBD1 as a possible D gene (5 bases). V lost 6 bases to trimming and J lost 0 bases, with 9 bases between them. Germline loops: CDR1 SGHRS, CDR2 YFSETQ. This CDR3 contains 14 residues. The CDR3, as DNA: TGCGCCAGCAAGGAACAGGCGAACACCGGGGAGCTGTTTTTT. The encoded protein is CASKEQANTGELFF.

This clonotype was observed a handful of times. This chain joins TRBV6-2 or TRBV6-3 and TRBJ2-7; 7 nucleotides align to TRBD1. Unmatched junction bases numbered 9, after V lost 2 bases and J lost 2 bases. Germline CDR1 and CDR2: MNHEY and SVGEGT. The CDR3 sequence is 16 residues long. CDR3 nucleotide sequence: TGTGCCAGCAGTTACCCGGAGAGGCAGGGGGCCTACGAGCAGTACTTC. It translates to CASSYPERQGAYEQYF.

V usage is TRBV12-3 or TRBV12-4 and J usage is TRBJ2-5, with D possibly matching TRBD1 (6 bases). Trimming removed 3 bases at V and 4 bases at J, with 9 bases between. This CDR3 is 13 amino acids long. The CDR3 is CASSFRDTETQYF. The CDR3 coding sequence is TGTGCCAGCAGTTTCCGGGACACAGAGACCCAGTACTTC.

Ten or more counts support this clonotype. The chain uses TRBV12-3 or TRBV12-4 and TRBJ1-4; D gene ambiguous. Trimming stripped 3 bases from V and 5 bases from J, with 7 bases between. There are 13 residues in the CDR3. Written as DNA, the CDR3 is TGTGCCAGCAGTTTCACTGGGAATGAAAAACTGTTTTTT. Its translation: CASSFTGNEKLFF.

The rearrangement uses TRBV10-2 and TRBJ1-1; D unclear. The germline V and J ends were trimmed by 6 bases and 7 bases, with 15 bases remaining between them. This CDR3 is built from 13 residues. CDR1 and CDR2 (germline): WSHSY, SAAADI. CDR3 sequence: CASRDPGNGEAFF. CDR3 coding DNA: TGCGCCAGCAGGGACCCGGGGAATGGTGAAGCTTTCTTT.

This clonotype turned up a few times. This sequence joins TRBV7-9 and TRBJ2-7; D call uncertain. This CDR3 has 13 amino acids. From germline, CDR1 is SEHNR and CDR2 FQNEAQ (reference sequence). V was cut by 4 bases and J by 1 base, with 8 bases left in between. CDR3 amino acids: CASSSQESYEQYV. CDR3 in DNA: TGTGCCAGCAGCTCTCAGGAATCCTACGAGCAGTACGTC.

The chain carries TRBV24-1 and TRBJ2-2; 9 bases line up with TRBD2. CDR3 size: 17 residues. In germline, CDR1 is KGHDR, CDR2 SFDVKD. Losses at the gene ends were 0 bases for V and 5 bases for J; bases not matched to a gene: 6. The CDR3 sequence is CATSDLPGLAGTGELFF. The CDR3 DNA sequence: TGTGCCACCAGTGATTTGCCGGGACTAGCCGGTACCGGGGAGCTGTTTTTT.